This T cell receptor (beta chain) is from a study of T cell repertoires in cytomegalovirus infection. There are 16 residues in the CDR3. Germline loops: CDR1 LNHNV, CDR2 YYDKDF (reference sequence). The V end was cut by 0 bases, the J end by 7 bases, with 18 bases between. In TCRdb, the reads were re-called with MiXCR into one record per CDR3 protein. The sample carries roughly 180,000 distinct CDR3 sequences, roughly 22% recorded once. A few counts support this clonotype. Its target is not known. The sample in question was CD8+ T cells from cultured PBMCs, obtained from culture after CMV antigen stimulation. The origin of this receptor is a human donor in good health (CMV status not recorded). Some clones in this sample may be carry-over from other donors' samples. The V and J genes are TRBV15 and TRBJ1-2; D ambiguous. The CDR3 DNA follows: TGTGCCACCAGCAGAGATCGTAACCCGGGAGACGGTGGCTACACCTTC. It encodes CATSRDRNPGDGGYTF.